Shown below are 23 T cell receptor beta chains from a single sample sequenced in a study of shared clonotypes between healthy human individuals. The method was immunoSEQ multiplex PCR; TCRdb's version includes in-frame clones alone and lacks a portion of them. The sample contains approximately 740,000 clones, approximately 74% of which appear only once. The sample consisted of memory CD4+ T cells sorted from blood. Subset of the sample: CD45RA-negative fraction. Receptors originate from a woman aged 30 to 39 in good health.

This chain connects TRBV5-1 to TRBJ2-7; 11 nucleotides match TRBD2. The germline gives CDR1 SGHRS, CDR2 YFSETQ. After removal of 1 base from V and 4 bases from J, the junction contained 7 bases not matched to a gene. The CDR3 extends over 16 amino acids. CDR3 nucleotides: TGCGCCAGCAGCTTGCGGCTAGCGGGAGGCAGTTACGAGCAGTACTTC. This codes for CASSLRLAGGSYEQYF. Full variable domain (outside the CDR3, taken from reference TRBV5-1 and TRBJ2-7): KAGVTQTPRYLIKTRGQQVTLSCSPISGHRSVSWYQQTPGQGLQFLFEYFSETQRNKGNFPGRFSGRQFSNSRSEMNVSTLELGDSALYLCASSLRLAGGSYEQYFGPGTRLTVT.

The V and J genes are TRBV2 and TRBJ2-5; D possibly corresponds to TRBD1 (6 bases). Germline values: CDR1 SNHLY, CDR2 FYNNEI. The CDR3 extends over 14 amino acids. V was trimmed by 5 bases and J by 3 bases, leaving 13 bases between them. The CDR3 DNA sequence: TGTGCCAGCAGTCAACGACAGGTAGAAGAGACCCAGTACTTC. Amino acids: CASSQRQVEETQYF. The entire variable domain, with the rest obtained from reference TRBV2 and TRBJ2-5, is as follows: EPEVTQTPSHQVTQMGQEVILRCVPISNHLYFYWYRQILGQKVEFLVSFYNNEISEKSEIFDDQFSVERPDGSNFTLKIRSTKLEDSAMYFCASSQRQVEETQYFGPGTRLLVL.

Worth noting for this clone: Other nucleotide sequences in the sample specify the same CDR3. The DNA for the CDR3 is TGTGCCAGCTCACCCGACTACGAGCAGTACTTC. As protein: CASSPDYEQYF. The rearrangement joins TRBV18 to TRBJ2-7; D remains unclear. This CDR3 is built from 11 residues. Germline V gene sequence: CDR1 KGHSH, CDR2 LQKENI. Trimming removed 3 bases at V and 3 bases at J, with 3 bases between.

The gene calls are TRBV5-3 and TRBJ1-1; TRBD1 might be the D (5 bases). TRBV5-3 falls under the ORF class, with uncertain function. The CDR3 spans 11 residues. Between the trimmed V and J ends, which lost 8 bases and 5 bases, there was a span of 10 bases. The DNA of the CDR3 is TGTGCCAGGGCAGGGAGGACTGAAGCTTTCTTT. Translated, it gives CARAGRTEAFF.

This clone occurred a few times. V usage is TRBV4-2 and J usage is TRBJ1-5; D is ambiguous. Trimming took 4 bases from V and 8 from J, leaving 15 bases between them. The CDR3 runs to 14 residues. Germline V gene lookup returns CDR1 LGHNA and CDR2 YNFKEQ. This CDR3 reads CASSPIMEGEPQHF. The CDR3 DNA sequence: TGTGCCAGCAGCCCCATAATGGAGGGAGAGCCCCAGCATTTT.

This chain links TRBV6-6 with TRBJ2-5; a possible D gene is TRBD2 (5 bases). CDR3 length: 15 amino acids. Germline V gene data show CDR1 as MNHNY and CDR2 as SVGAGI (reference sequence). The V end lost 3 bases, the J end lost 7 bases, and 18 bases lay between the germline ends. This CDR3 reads CASSYRDGIRGTQYF. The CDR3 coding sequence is TGTGCCAGCAGTTATCGTGACGGGATCCGGGGGACCCAGTACTTC.

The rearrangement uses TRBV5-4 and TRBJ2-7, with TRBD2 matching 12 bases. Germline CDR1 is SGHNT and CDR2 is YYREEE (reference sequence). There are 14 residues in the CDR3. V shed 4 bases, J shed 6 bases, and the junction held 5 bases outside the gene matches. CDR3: CASSHPSGGVEQYF. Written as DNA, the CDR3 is TGTGCCAGCAGCCATCCTAGCGGGGGGGTCGAGCAGTACTTC.

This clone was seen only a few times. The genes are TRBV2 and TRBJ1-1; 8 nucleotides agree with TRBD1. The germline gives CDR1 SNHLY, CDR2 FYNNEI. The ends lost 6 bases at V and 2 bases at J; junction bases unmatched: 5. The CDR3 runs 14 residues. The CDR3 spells CASSRTGRNTEAFF. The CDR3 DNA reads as TGTGCCAGCAGCCGGACAGGGAGAAACACTGAAGCTTTCTTT.

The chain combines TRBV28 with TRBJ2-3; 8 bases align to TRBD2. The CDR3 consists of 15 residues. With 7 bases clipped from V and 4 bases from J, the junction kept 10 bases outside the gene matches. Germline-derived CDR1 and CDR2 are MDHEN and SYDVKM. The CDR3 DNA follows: TGTGCCAGCAAGACCATAGGACTAGCCCCAGATACGCAGTATTTT. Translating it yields CASKTIGLAPDTQYF.

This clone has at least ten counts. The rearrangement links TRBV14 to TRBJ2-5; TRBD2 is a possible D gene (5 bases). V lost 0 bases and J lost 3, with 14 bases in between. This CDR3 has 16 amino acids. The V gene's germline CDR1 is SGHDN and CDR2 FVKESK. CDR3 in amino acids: CASSQDWGAAKETQYF. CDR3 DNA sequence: TGTGCCAGCAGCCAAGATTGGGGAGCAGCTAAAGAGACCCAGTACTTC.

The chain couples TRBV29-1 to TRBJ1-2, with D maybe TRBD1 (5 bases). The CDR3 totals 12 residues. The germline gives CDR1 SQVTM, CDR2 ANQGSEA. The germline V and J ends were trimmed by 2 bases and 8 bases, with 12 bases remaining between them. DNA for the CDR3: TGCAGCGTTGAACACCCAGGGTTCGGCTACACCTTC. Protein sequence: CSVEHPGFGYTF.

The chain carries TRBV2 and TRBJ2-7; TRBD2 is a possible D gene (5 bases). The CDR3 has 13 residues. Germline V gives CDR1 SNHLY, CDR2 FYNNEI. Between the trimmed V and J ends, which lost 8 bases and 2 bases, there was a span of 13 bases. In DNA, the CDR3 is TGTGCCAGCCGCAGCGGTCTAACCTACGAGCAGTACTTC. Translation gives CASRSGLTYEQYF.

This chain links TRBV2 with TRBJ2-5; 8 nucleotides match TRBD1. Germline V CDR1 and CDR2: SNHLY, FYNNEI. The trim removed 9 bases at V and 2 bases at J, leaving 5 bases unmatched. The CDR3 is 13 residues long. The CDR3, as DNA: TGTGCCAGATCGGGACAGGCTCAAGAGACCCAGTACTTC. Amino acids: CARSGQAQETQYF. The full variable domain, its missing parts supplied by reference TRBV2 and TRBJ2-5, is EPEVTQTPSHQVTQMGQEVILRCVPISNHLYFYWYRQILGQKVEFLVSFYNNEISEKSEIFDDQFSVERPDGSNFTLKIRSTKLEDSAMYFCARSGQAQETQYFGPGTRLLVL.

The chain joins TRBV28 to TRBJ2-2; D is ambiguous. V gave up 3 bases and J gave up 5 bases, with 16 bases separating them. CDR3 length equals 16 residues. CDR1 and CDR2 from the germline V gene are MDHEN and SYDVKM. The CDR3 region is CASSFQREGGTGELFF. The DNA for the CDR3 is TGTGCCAGCAGTTTTCAGCGCGAAGGTGGGACCGGGGAGCTGTTTTTT.

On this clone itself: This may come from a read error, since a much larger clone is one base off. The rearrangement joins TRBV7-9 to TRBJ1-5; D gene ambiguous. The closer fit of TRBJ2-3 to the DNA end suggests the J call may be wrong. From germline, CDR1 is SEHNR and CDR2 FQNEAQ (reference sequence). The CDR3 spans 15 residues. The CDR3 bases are TGTGCCAGCAGCTTATATGGTAATAGCAATCAGCCCCAGTATTTT. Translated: CASSLYGNSNQPQYF.

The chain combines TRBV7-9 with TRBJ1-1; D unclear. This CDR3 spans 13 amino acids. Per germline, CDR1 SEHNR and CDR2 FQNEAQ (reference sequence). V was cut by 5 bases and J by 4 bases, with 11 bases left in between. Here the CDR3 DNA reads TGTGCCAGCAGCCCCAAAACGAGCACTGAAGCTTTCTTT. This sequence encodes CASSPKTSTEAFF.

The CDR3 DNA reads as TGTGCCAGCAGCCTACAAAACAGGGGTATGAACACTGAAGCTTTCTTT. It codes for CASSLQNRGMNTEAFF. This rearrangement joins TRBV7-3 to TRBJ1-1, with 7 bases that match TRBD1. With 5 bases clipped from V and 0 bases from J, the junction kept 9 bases outside the gene matches. There are 16 residues in the CDR3. Per the germline V gene, CDR1 is SGHTA and CDR2 is FQGTGA.

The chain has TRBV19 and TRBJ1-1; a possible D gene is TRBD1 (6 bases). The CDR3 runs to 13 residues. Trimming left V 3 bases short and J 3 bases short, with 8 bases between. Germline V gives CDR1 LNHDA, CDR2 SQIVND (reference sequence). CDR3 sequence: CASSIRGDTEAFF. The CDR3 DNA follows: TGTGCCAGTAGTATTAGGGGGGACACTGAAGCTTTCTTT.

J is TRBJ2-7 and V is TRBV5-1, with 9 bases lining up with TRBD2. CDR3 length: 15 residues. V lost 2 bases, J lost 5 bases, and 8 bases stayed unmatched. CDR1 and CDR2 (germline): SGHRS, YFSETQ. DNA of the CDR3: TGCGCCAGCAGCTTACCTTTAGCGGGAGTTGACGAGCAGTACTTC. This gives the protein CASSLPLAGVDEQYF.

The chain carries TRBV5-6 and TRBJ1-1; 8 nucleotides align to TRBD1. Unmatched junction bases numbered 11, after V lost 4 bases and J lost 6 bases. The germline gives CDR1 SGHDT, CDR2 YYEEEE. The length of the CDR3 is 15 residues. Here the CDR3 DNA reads TGTGCCAGCAGCCTGACAGGGGCCCCGAGGGCTGAAGCTTTCTTT. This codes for CASSLTGAPRAEAFF. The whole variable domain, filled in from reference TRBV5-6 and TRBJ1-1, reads DAGVTQSPTHLIKTRGQQVTLRCSPKSGHDTVSWYQQALGQGPQFIFQYYEEEERQRGNFPDRFSGHQFPNYSSELNVNALLLGDSALYLCASSLTGAPRAEAFFGQGTRLTVV.

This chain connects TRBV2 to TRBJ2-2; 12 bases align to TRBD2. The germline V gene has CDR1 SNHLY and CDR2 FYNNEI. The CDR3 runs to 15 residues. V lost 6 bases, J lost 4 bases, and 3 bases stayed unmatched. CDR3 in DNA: TGTGCCAGCAGGAGACTAGCGGGAGTCACCGGGGAGCTGTTTTTT. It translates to CASRRLAGVTGELFF.

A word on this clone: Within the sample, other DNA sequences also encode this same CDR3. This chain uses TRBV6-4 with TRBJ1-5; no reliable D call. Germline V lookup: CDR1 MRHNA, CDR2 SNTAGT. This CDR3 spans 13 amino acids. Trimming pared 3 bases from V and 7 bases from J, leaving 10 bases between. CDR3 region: CASSEEGGQPQHF. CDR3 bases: TGTGCCAGCAGTGAAGAGGGAGGCCAGCCCCAGCATTTT.

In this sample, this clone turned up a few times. Written as DNA, the CDR3 is TGTGCCACCAGCAGGGGGGGCCAAACAGATACGCAGTATTTT. Translated: CATSRGGQTDTQYF. The chain carries TRBV15 and TRBJ2-3; D may correspond to TRBD1 or TRBD2 (6 bases each). V dropped 3 bases and J dropped 3 bases, with 10 bases sitting between them. The CDR3 has 14 amino acids. Germline loops: CDR1 LNHNV, CDR2 YYDKDF (reference sequence).